Shown below are 17 T cell receptor beta chains from a single sample sequenced in a study of T cells in Graves' hyperthyroidism and ophthalmopathy. TCR beta CDR3 region amplification was performed from RNA transcripts. A first-round RT-PCR of the TCR CDR3 used the HTBI primer set. TCRdb itself ran the multiplex PCR reads through MiXCR, one entry per CDR3 protein. In the table there are over 400,000 distinct CDR3 sequences, about 15% of which are singletons. Input material: blood. Receptor source: a man between 18 and 29 years old with Graves' ophthalmopathy.

This clonotype has a count of ten or more. This chain connects TRBV7-8 to TRBJ2-2; D is uncertain. The germline V and J ends were trimmed by 1 base and 7 bases, with 1 base remaining between them. This CDR3 is built from 11 residues. Germline CDR1 is SGHVS and CDR2 is FQNEAQ. This chain's CDR3 is CASSLDGELFF. The CDR3 coding sequence is TGTGCCAGCAGCTTAGACGGGGAGCTGTTTTTT.

A word on this clonotype: Sequence at one end of the junction differs from germline and may be a read error. The rearrangement joins TRBV11-2 to TRBJ1-3; TRBD1 agrees at 10 bases. This CDR3 region has 17 residues. Germline loops: CDR1 SGHAT, CDR2 FQNNGV. CDR3 in DNA: TGTGCCAGGAGCTTTACCGGGACAGGGGCCTCTGGAAACACCATATATTTT. This translates into CARSFTGTGASGNTIYF.

The rearrangement uses TRBV5-1 and TRBJ2-3; the D gene is possibly TRBD2 (7 bases). The CDR3 sequence is 15 residues long. V dropped 0 bases and J dropped 4 bases, with 12 bases sitting between them. From germline, CDR1 is SGHRS and CDR2 YFSETQ. DNA for the CDR3: TGCGCCAGCAGCTTGGAGGGGGGGGCCCCAGATACGCAGTATTTT. Translated: CASSLEGGAPDTQYF. The whole variable domain, remainder taken from reference TRBV5-1 and TRBJ2-3, is KAGVTQTPRYLIKTRGQQVTLSCSPISGHRSVSWYQQTPGQGLQFLFEYFSETQRNKGNFPGRFSGRQFSNSRSEMNVSTLELGDSALYLCASSLEGGAPDTQYFGPGTRLTVL.

The table lists this clonotype with a few counts. The chain combines TRBV7-3 with TRBJ2-1; 14 bases fit TRBD2. V trimming: 5 bases; J trimming: 8 bases; junction bases outside the gene matches: 8. The CDR3 covers 16 residues. Germline V lookup: CDR1 SGHTA, CDR2 FQGTGA. DNA for the CDR3: TGTGCCAGCAGCCGAGGGACTAGCGGGAGTGTGGATGAGCAGTTCTTC. Its translation is CASSRGTSGSVDEQFF.

At least ten counts were recorded for this clonotype. The rearrangement uses TRBV11-2 and TRBJ1-3; no firm D call. The CDR3 loop spans 16 amino acids. Trimming stripped 0 bases from V and 0 bases from J, with 9 bases between. Germline V gene lookup returns CDR1 SGHAT and CDR2 FQNNGV. DNA of the CDR3: TGTGCCAGCAGCTTAGAATTTGAGGACTCTGGAAACACCATATATTTT. Protein product: CASSLEFEDSGNTIYF.

This clonotype turned up a few times. This chain links TRBV27 with TRBJ2-3, with TRBD1 matching over 10 bases. V dropped 5 bases and J dropped 5; count of bases not matched to a gene: 4. The CDR3 consists of 14 residues. In germline, CDR1 is MNHEY, CDR2 SMNVEV (reference sequence). The CDR3 reads CASSPGTGVDTQYF. In DNA, the CDR3 is TGTGCCAGCAGTCCCGGGACAGGGGTAGATACGCAGTATTTT.

About this clonotype: This may be a read error, as it is one base from a much larger clone. This chain links TRBV29-1 with TRBJ1-3, with D uncertain. In germline, CDR1 is SQVTM, CDR2 ANQGSEA. The CDR3 spans 13 residues. V lost 5 bases, J lost 0 bases, and 8 bases lay in between. CDR3 bases: TGCAGCGTTAAAGCGAGCTCTGGAAACACCATATATTTT. This encodes CSVKASSGNTIYF.

As concerns this clonotype: A read error may be the cause here, since a much bigger clone is one base away. This chain links TRBV29-1 with TRBJ2-3; the D gene is possibly TRBD1 (6 bases). The CDR3 runs 14 residues. Germline lookup yields CDR1 SQVTM and CDR2 ANQGSEA. The CDR3 loop reads CRVWTEDLTDTQYF. CDR3 coding DNA: TGCCGCGTTTGGACAGAAGACCTCACAGATACGCAGTATTTT.

This clonotype was found a few times. The chain recombines TRBV7-9 with TRBJ2-4; 7 positions agree with TRBD2. Germline V lookup: CDR1 SEHNR, CDR2 FQNEAQ (reference sequence). This CDR3 comprises 14 residues. V was clipped by 1 base and J by 8 bases; unmatched bases: 5. The CDR3 reads CASSLEVGRDIQYF. In DNA form, the CDR3 reads TGTGCCAGCAGCTTAGAGGTGGGGAGGGACATTCAGTACTTC.

This clonotype was detected ten times or more. The V gene is TRBV6-2 or TRBV6-3, the J gene TRBJ1-5, with a tentative D call TRBD1 (5 bases). The V gene lost 7 bases and the J gene lost 4 bases, with 17 bases spanning the gap. CDR1 MNHEY and CDR2 SVGEGT come from the germline V gene. The CDR3 is 15 residues long. The CDR3 bases are TGTGCCAGCAATATTCGCGGGGCTGAAAATCAGCCCCAGCATTTT. Translating it yields CASNIRGAENQPQHF.

In this sample, this clonotype turned up many times. The chain carries TRBV12-3 or TRBV12-4 and TRBJ2-7; 8 nucleotides align to TRBD1. With 3 bases clipped from V and 6 bases from J, the junction kept 4 bases outside the gene matches. This CDR3 has 13 residues. In DNA, the CDR3 is TGTGCCAGCAGTTTGGCCAGGGGGCTCGAGCAGTACTTC. Translating gives CASSLARGLEQYF.

This clonotype was observed a single time. This chain links TRBV29-1 with TRBJ1-3; D unclear. V lost 6 bases to trimming and J lost 0 bases, with 21 bases between them. Germline V lookup: CDR1 SQVTM, CDR2 ANQGSEA. The CDR3 consists of 17 residues. The chain's CDR3 is CSVQSLSGRNSGNTIYF. The CDR3 nucleotides are TGCAGCGTCCAAAGTTTGTCTGGACGCAACTCTGGAAACACCATATATTTT. The full variable domain, rest sourced from reference TRBV29-1 and TRBJ1-3, is SAVISQKPSRDICQRGTSLTIQCQVDSQVTMMFWYRQQPGQSLTLIATANQGSEATYESGFVIDKFPISRPNLTFSTLTVSNMSPEDSSIYLCSVQSLSGRNSGNTIYFGEGSWLTVV.

The table lists this clonotype with many counts. This rearrangement joins TRBV28 to TRBJ2-2, with 11 positions matching TRBD1. Trimming at V came to 5 bases and at J to 0 bases, leaving 11 bases not matched to a gene. The CDR3 totals 19 residues. Germline lookup yields CDR1 MDHEN and CDR2 SYDVKM. In nucleotides, the CDR3 is TGTGCCAGCAGTAACCGGGACAGGGGGTACCTTCCGAACACCGGGGAGCTGTTTTTT. It is translated as CASSNRDRGYLPNTGELFF.

Many counts were recorded for this clonotype. The chain is built from TRBV20-1 and TRBJ2-4, with unresolved D. V lost 1 base and J 6 bases, leaving 10 bases between the germline ends. Per germline, CDR1 DFQATT and CDR2 SNEGSKA (reference sequence). The CDR3 covers 13 residues. DNA for the CDR3: TGCAGTGCTAGAGGAGGTTTGACAAACATTCAGTACTTC. As protein: CSARGGLTNIQYF.

The V gene is TRBV18, the J gene TRBJ2-2, with TRBD2 matching 10 bases. Germline trimming cut 3 bases from V and 6 bases from J; bases unmatched to any gene: 13. The CDR3 contains 18 residues. Germline lookup yields CDR1 KGHSH and CDR2 LQKENI. CDR3 in amino acids: CASSPYLAGEGTPGELFF. Written as DNA, the CDR3 is TGTGCCAGCTCACCGTATCTAGCGGGAGAGGGGACGCCCGGGGAGCTGTTTTTT.

The sample holds a few counts of this clonotype. The V and J genes are TRBV5-1 and TRBJ2-3, with D perhaps TRBD1 (6 bases). The germline V and J ends were trimmed by 1 base and 1 base, with 10 bases remaining between them. The CDR3 sequence is 15 residues long. Germline V gene lookup returns CDR1 SGHRS and CDR2 YFSETQ. CDR3 sequence: CASSLWGRGTDTQYF. CDR3 nucleotide sequence: TGCGCCAGCAGCTTGTGGGGGCGCGGCACAGATACGCAGTATTTT.

The V and J genes are TRBV27 and TRBJ2-1; TRBD1 aligns across 12 bases. Unmatched junction bases numbered 2, after V lost 5 bases and J lost 6 bases. The CDR3 covers 14 residues. Germline V CDR1 and CDR2: MNHEY, SMNVEV (reference sequence). Written as DNA, the CDR3 is TGTGCCAGCAGTATGGGACAGGGGGCCAATGAGCAGTTCTTC. Translation gives CASSMGQGANEQFF.